The rows below give T cell receptor beta chains drawn from one sample of a study of blood T cell repertoires in COVID-19. Here immunoSEQ multiplex PCR was the method, and the copy in TCRdb shows in-frame clones only, minus some. Of a few hundred thousand clones listed, about 90% are singletons. Source material: peripheral blood. Source of these receptors: a woman under 40 with COVID-19, enrolled during active disease. Both conserved end residues are part of each CDR3. A D gene is named only where the DNA matches it firmly. Clone size is given for some rows only: seen once, a few or many times, or a class if the clone is expanded.

TRBJ2-3,TRBV2,-,-,CASTKADSSTDTQYF,TGTGCCAGCACTAAAGCGGACTCTAGCACAGATACGCAGTATTTT
TRBJ1-2,TRBV11-2,TRBD1,-,CASSLSGTGLNYTF,TGTGCCAGCAGCTTGTCCGGGACAGGGCTGAACTACACCTTC
TRBJ1-6,TRBV5-5,-,-,CASSLVEVSPLHF,TGTGCCAGCAGCTTAGTCGAGGTTTCACCCCTCCACTTT
TRBJ2-1,TRBV4-1,-,-,CASSYPGSSYNEQFF,TGCGCCAGCAGCTACCCGGGGAGTTCCTACAATGAGCAGTTCTTC
TRBJ2-2,TRBV5-1,-,-,CASSLVSANTGELFF,TGCGCCAGCAGCTTGGTGTCAGCGAACACCGGGGAGCTGTTTTTT
TRBJ1-2,TRBV19,-,-,CASRQASNYGYTF,TGTGCCAGTAGACAGGCATCTAACTATGGCTACACCTTC
TRBJ1-2,TRBV11-2,TRBD1,-,CASSLAPGGFNYGYTF,TGTGCCAGCAGCTTAGCTCCAGGGGGGTTTAACTATGGCTACACCTTC
TRBJ1-4,TRBV15,-,few,CATSREDNRNEKLFF,TGTGCCACCAGCAGAGAGGACAACCGTAATGAAAAACTGTTTTTT
TRBJ1-3,TRBV18,-,-,CASSPGQRNTIYF,TGTGCCAGCTCACCCGGACAGAGAAACACCATATATTTT
TRBJ2-3,TRBV7-3,TRBD2,-,CASSREGTSGDTQYF,TGTGCCAGCAGCCGAGAGGGGACTAGCGGGGATACGCAGTATTTT
TRBJ1-2,TRBV12-3/TRBV12-4,-,-,CASLGGEDGYTF,TGTGCCAGCCTCGGCGGGGAGGATGGCTACACCTTC
TRBJ2-1,TRBV7-3,TRBD1,-,CASSLTNPGQGLGEQFF,TGTGCCAGCAGCTTAACTAATCCGGGACAGGGTTTGGGGGAGCAGTTCTTC
TRBJ1-2,TRBV6-4,TRBD1,once,CASSASGQGYGYTF,TGTGCCAGCAGTGCATCGGGACAGGGTTATGGCTACACCTTC
TRBJ1-2,TRBV5-6,TRBD1,-,CASSSPQRTGPHYGYTF,TGTGCCAGCAGCTCTCCACAACGGACAGGGCCCCACTATGGCTACACCTTC
TRBJ2-1,TRBV25-1,-,-,CASSLQGDEQFF,TGTGCCAGCAGTTTGCAGGGCGATGAGCAGTTCTTC
TRBJ1-2,TRBV6-5,-,-,CASSYGGIGGYTF,TGTGCCAGCAGTTACGGAGGGATCGGTGGCTACACCTTC
TRBJ1-1,TRBV7-2,-,few,CASSLELESEAFF,TGTGCCAGCAGCTTAGAACTCGAATCTGAAGCTTTCTTT
TRBJ2-7,TRBV30,-,-,CAWSARPYEQYF,TGTGCCTGGAGTGCCAGGCCATACGAGCAGTACTTC
TRBJ2-3,TRBV18,-,-,CASSPEALGDTQYF,TGTGCCAGCTCACCAGAGGCTTTGGGAGATACGCAGTATTTT
TRBJ1-2,TRBV2,TRBD1,-,CASSGDRGNAGYTF,TGTGCCAGCAGTGGGGACAGGGGAAATGCGGGCTACACCTTC